This T cell receptor beta chain was captured by sequencing in a study of T cell repertoires in cytomegalovirus infection. Study at large: Indications of both CMV infection and matching HLA type were provided by public TCR beta signatures. Overall study results and limits: HLA-C-restricted CMV clonotypes gave the most frequent clonotype in two of eight donors. Summed frequency of shared TCR beta families picked out CMV carriers who also had the relevant HLA.

The table lists this clonotype with a few counts. As yet, its antigen is unknown. TCRdb re-called the reads through MiXCR, storing one row per CDR3 protein. The repertoire holds some 700,000 distinct CDR3 sequences, with about a third as singletons. The J segment lost 0 bases and the V segment lost 2 bases, leaving 10 bases of the junction unmatched. The CDR3 length is 18 residues. CDR1 MDHEN and CDR2 SYDVKM come from the germline V gene. The chain links TRBV28 to TRBJ2-3; 8 nucleotides line up with TRBD2. This receptor was taken from a human donor in good health (CMV status not recorded). Some clones in this sample may be carry-over from other donors' samples. The sample was PBMCs. In DNA form, the CDR3 reads TGTGCCAGCAGTTTAATCGCCGGGAGCGGGGGTAGCACAGATACGCAGTATTTT. Its protein is CASSLIAGSGGSTDTQYF.